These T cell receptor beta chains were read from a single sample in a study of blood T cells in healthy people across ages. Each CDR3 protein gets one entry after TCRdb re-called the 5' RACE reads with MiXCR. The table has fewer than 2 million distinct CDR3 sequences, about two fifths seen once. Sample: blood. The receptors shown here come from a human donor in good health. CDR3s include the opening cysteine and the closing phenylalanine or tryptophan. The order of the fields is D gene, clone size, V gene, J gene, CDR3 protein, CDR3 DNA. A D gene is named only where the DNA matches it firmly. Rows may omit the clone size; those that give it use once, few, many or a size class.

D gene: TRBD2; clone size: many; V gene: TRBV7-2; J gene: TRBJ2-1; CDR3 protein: CASSLVGLANEQFF; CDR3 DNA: TGTGCCAGCAGCTTAGTTGGACTAGCTAATGAGCAGTTCTTC
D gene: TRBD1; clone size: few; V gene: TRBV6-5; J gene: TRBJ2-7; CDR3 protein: CASSHRGPNEQYF; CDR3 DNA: TGTGCCAGCAGCCACAGGGGGCCCAACGAGCAGTACTTC
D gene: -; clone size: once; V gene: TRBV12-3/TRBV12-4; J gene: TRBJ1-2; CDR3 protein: CASSSPSRPGPSYGYTF; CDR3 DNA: TGTGCCAGCAGTTCTCCAAGCCGACCCGGGCCGAGCTATGGCTACACCTTC
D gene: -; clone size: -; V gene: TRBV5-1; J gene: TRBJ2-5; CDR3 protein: CASSADEGETQYF; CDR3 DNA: TGCGCCAGCAGCGCGGACGAAGGGGAGACCCAGTACTTC
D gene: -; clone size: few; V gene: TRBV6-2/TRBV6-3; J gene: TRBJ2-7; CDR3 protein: CASHSTGPYEQYF; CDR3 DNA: TGTGCCAGCCACTCGACAGGCCCCTACGAGCAGTACTTC
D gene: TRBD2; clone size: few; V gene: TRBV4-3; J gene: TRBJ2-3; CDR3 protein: CASSQDLVAGSTDTQYF; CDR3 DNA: TGCGCCAGCAGCCAAGATCTGGTAGCGGGTTCCACAGATACGCAGTATTTT
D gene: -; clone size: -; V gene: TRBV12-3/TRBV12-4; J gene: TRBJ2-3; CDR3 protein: CASSPRRGGDTQYF; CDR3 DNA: TGTGCCAGCAGCCCGCGACGGGGTGGAGATACGCAGTATTTT
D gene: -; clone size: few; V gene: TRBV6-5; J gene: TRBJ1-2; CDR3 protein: CASYWVASLRGYTF; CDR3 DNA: TGTGCCAGCTATTGGGTGGCATCACTACGGGGCTACACCTTC
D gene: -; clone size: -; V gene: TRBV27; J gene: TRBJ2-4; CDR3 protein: CASSLSGPPSGEQYF; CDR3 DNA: TGTGCCAGCAGTTTATCGGGGCCCCCGAGTGGGGAGCAGTACTTC
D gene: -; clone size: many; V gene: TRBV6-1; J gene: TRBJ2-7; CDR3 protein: CASSEDTVSYEQYF; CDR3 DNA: TGTGCCAGCAGTGAAGATACAGTCTCCTACGAGCAGTACTTC
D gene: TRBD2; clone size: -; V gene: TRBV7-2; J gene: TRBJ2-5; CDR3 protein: CASSSGLAGGLKETQYF; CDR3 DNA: TGTGCCAGCAGCTCGGGACTAGCGGGGGGTCTGAAAGAGACCCAGTACTTC
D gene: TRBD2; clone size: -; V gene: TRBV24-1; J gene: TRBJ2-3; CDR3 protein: CATSDPAAGGADTQYF; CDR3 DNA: TGTGCCACCAGTGATCCCGCGGCGGGGGGCGCAGATACGCAGTATTTT
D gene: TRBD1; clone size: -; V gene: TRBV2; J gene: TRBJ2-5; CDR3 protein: CASSEYGQGGETQYF; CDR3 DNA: TGTGCCAGCAGTGAATACGGACAGGGAGGCGAGACCCAGTACTTC
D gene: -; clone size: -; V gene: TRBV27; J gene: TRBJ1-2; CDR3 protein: CASSPDYIGRGYTF; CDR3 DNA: TGTGCCAGCAGTCCAGATTACATCGGGAGGGGCTACACCTTC
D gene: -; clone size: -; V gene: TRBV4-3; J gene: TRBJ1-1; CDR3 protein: CASSQGPGDTEAFF; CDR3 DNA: TGCGCCAGCAGCCAAGGACCGGGGGACACTGAAGCTTTCTTT
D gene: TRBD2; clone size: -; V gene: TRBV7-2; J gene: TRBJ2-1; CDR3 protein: CASSLSHSSGGEQFF; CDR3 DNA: TGTGCCAGCAGCCTATCCCATTCTAGCGGGGGAGAGCAGTTCTTC
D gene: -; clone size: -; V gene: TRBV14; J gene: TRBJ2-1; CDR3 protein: CASSQGGGWSESYNEQFF; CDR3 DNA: TGTGCCAGCAGCCAGGGGGGGGGCTGGTCGGAGTCCTACAATGAGCAGTTCTTC
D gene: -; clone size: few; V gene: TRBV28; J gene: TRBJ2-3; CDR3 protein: CASSYHDTQYF; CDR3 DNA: TGTGCCAGCAGCTATCATGATACGCAGTATTTT
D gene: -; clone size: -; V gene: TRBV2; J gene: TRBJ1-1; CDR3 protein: CASSGVRGNTEAFF; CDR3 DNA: TGTGCCAGCAGTGGGGTCAGGGGGAACACTGAAGCTTTCTTT
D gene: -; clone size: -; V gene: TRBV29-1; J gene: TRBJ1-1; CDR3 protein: CSVARVNTEAFF; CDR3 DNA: TGCAGCGTTGCCAGGGTGAACACTGAAGCTTTCTTT
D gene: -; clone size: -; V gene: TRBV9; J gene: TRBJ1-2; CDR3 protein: CASSGRATGPGNYGYTF; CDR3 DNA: TGTGCCAGCAGCGGCAGGGCAACCGGGCCGGGCAACTACGGCTACACCTTC
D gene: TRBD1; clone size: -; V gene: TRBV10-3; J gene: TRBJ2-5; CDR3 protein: CATTGGAGETQYF; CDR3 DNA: TGTGCCACAACAGGGGGAGCGGGAGAGACCCAGTACTTC
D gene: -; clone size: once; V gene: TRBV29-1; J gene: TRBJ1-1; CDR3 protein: CSVSGVAEAFF; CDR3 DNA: TGCAGCGTTTCGGGGGTAGCTGAAGCTTTCTTT
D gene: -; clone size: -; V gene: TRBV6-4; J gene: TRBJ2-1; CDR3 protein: CASSDLGDRGEQFF; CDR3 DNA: TGTGCCAGCAGTGACTTGGGGGATCGGGGTGAGCAGTTCTTC
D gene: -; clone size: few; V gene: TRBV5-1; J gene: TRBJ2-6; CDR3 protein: CASRPMISDANVLTF; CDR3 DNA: TGCGCCAGCCGACCTATGATCTCCGACGCCAACGTCCTGACTTTC
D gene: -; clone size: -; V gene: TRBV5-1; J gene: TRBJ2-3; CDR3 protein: CASSFEGRGDTQYF; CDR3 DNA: TGCGCCAGCAGCTTCGAGGGGAGAGGAGATACGCAGTATTTT
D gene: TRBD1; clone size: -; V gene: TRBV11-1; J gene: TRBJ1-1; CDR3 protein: CASSLDRGPFMNTEAFF; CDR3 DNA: TGTGCCAGCAGCTTAGACAGGGGTCCGTTCATGAACACTGAAGCTTTCTTT
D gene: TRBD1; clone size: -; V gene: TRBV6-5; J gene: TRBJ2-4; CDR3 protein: CASSYGTGNNEQYF; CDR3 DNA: TGTGCCAGCAGTTACGGGACAGGTAACAATGAGCAGTACTTC
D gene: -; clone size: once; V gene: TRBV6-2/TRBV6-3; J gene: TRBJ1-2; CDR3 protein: CASSFFGPTAFGYTF; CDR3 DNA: TGTGCCAGCAGTTTTTTTGGACCGACAGCTTTTGGCTACACCTTC
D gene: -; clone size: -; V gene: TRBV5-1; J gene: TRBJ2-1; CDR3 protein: CASSLDPHGNEQFF; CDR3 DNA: TGCGCCAGCAGCTTGGACCCCCACGGGAATGAGCAGTTCTTC
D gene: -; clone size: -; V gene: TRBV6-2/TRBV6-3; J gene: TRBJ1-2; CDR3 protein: CASSYSRATYGYTF; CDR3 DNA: TGTGCCAGCAGTTACTCGAGGGCCACCTATGGCTACACCTTC